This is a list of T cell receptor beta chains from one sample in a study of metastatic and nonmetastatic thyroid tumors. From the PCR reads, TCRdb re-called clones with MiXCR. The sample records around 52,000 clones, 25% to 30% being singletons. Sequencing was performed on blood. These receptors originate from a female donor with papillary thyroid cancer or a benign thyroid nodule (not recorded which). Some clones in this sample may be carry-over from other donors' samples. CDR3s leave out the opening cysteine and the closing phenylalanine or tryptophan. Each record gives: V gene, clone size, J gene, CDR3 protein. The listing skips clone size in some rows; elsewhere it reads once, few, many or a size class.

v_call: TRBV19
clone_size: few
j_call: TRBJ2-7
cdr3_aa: ASSTLAGVVYEQY

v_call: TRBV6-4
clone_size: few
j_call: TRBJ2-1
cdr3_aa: ASSAGTGNYNEQF

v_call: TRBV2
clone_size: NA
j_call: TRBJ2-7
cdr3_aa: ASIQDGTRSYEQY

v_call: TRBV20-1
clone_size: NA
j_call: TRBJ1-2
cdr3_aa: SARDPLPVFNYGYT

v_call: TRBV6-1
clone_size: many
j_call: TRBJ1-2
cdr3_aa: ASSPQARIAYGYT

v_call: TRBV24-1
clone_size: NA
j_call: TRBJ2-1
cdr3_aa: ATSHYLNEQF

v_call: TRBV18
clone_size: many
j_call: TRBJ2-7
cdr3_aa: ASSPPGDEQY

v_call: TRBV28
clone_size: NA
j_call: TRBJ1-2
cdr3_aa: ASSFAGGANYGYT

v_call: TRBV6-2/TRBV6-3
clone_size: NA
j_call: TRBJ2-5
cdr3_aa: ASSYFGGVQETQY

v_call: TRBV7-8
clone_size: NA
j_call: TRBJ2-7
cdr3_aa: ASSLYGRDPIEQY

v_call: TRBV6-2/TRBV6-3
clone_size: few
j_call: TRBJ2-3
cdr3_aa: ASSSLGDGTDTQY

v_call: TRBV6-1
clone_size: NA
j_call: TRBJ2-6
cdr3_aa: ASSPLLAAVRSGANVLT

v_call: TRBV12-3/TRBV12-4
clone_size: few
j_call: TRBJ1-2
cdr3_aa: ASSPGSYGYT

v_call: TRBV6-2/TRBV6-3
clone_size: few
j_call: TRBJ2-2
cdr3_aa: ASIRDYSYGELF

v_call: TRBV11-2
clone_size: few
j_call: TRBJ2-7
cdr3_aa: ASSQGLAGVWEQY

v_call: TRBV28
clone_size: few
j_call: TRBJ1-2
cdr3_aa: ASSPLDHYGYT

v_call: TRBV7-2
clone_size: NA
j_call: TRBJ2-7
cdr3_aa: ASSLMIAGVGEQY

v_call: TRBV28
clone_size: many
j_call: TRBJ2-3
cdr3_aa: ASSSMAGAADTQY

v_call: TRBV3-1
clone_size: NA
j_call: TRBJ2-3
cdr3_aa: ASRGNSDTQY

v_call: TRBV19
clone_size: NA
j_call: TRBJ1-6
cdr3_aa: ASTEGGYNSPLH

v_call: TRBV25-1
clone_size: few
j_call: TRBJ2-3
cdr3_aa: ASSVPGLATDTQY

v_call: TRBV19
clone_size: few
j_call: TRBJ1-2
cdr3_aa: ASSTTGANYGYT

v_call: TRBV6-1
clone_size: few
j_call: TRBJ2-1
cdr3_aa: ASSLTLGDNEQF

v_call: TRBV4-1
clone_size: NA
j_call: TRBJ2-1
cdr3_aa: ASSQRQGNNEQF

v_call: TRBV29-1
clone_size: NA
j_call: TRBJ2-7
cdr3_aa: SVESQASAGEQY

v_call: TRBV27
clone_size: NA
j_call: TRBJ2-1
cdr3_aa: ATKSQGASSGNEQF

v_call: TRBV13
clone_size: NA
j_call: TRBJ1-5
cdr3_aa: ASSAGTADQPQH

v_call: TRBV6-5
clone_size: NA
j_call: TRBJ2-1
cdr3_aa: ASRGSLAGRYNEQF

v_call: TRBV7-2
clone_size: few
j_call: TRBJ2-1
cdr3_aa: ASSVAGGSYNEQF

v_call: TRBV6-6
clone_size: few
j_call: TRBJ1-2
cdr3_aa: ASSYSQGPYT

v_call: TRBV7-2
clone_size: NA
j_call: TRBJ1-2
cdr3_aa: ASSLSGGRGYT

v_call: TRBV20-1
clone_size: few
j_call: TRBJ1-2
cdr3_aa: SATARTGINYGYT

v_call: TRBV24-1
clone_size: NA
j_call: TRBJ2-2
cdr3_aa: ATRGQGANTGELF

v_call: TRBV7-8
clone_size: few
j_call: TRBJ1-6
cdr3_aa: ASSPTGGRGNSPLH

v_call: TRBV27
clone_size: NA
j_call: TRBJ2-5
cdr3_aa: ASSFTGATQY

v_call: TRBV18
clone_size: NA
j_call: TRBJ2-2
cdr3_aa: ASSQRDIANTGELF

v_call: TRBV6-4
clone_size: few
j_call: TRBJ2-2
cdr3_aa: ASSALSDTGELF

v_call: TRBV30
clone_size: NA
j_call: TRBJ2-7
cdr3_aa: AWNIAGGYEQY

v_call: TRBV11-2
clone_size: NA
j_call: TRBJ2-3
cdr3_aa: ASSLVFQGGDTDTQY

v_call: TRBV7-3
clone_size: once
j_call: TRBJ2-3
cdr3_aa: ASSLRAGLTDTQY

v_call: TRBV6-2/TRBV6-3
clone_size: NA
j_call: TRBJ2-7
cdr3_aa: ASSYPKWGLAGSSYEQY

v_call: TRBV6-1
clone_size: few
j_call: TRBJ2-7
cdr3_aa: ASSAGIKVYEQY

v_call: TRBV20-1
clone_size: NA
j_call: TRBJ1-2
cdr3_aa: SARDLAGDHYGYT

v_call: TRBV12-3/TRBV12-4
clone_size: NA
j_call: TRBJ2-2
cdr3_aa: ASSYNRANTGELF

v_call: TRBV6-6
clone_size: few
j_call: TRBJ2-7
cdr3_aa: ASSYAGKSSYEQY

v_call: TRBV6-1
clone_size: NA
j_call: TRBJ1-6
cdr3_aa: ASRSRYNSPLH

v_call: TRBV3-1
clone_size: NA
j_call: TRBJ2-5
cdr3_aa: ASSQEGGLQETQY

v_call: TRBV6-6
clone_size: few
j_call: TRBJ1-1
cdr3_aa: ASSYQDRARTEAF

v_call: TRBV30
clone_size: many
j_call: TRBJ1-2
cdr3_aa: AWSGFNSYGYT

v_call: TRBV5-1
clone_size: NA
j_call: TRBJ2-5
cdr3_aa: ASSKGQGQETQY

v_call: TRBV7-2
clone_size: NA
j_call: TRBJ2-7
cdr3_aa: ASSRGGAYEQY

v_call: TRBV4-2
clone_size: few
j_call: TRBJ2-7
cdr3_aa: ASSQMGEQY

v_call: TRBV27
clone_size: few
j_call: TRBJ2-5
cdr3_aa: ASSLFPGTSGETQY

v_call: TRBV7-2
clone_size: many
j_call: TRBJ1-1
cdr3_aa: ASSRDPTRTEAF

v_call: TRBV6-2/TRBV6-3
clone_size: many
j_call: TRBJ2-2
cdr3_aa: ASSSGETGELF

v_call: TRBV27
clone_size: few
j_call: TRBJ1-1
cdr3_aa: ASSVRGLGNTEAF

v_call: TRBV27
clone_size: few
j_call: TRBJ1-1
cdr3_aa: ASSLGRLNTEAF

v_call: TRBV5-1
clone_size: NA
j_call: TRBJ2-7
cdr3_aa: ASSASDEQY

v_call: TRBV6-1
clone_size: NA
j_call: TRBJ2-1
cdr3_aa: ASKGSSHEQF

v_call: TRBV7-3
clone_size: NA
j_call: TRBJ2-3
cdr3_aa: ASSSEEGGTQY